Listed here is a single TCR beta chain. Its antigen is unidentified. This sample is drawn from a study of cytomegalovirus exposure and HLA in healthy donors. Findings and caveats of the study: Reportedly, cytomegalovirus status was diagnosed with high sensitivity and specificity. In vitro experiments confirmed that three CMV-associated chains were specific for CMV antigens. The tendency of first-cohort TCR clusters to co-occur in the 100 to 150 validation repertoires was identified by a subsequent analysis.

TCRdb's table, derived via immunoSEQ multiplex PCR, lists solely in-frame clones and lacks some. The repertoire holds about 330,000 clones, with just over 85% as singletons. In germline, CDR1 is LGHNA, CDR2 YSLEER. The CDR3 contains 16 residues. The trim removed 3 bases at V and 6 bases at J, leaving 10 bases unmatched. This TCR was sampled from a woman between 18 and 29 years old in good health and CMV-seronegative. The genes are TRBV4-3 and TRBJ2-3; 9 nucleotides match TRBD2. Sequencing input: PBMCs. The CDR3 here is CASSHTPIAGVDTQYF. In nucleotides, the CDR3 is TGCGCCAGCAGCCATACCCCCATAGCGGGAGTGGATACGCAGTATTTT.